This T cell receptor beta chain derives from a study of T cells in Graves' hyperthyroidism and ophthalmopathy (dated by TCRdb to about 2019). Study-level background: Peripheral blood samples were taken at the time of initial diagnosis, prior to any treatment. After blood sampling, hyperthyroidism patients were treated with methimazole at a starting dose of 30 mg daily, and ophthalmopathy patients were treated with high-dose intravenous methylprednisolone. In addition, the study compared T-cell repertoires in thyroid tissue and in blood from five to seven Graves' hyperthyroidism patients. TCR Vbeta CDR3 sequencing of around 130 peripheral blood samples (43 ophthalmopathy, under 80 hyperthyroidism and roughly 17 progressor patients) is reported in the paper. A discovery cohort of approximately 100 patients, about 43 with Graves' ophthalmopathy and approximately 57 with stable Graves' hyperthyroidism, was used to find distinguishing TCR V-J signatures. The approximately 98 discovery patients were randomly divided into training and test sets at a 7:3 ratio. Prospective prediction of ophthalmopathy was tested in an independent validation cohort of 18 to 20 hyperthyroidism patients and 15 to 17 patients who later progressed to ophthalmopathy. Broad study findings and their caveats: Ophthalmopathy was separated from stable hyperthyroidism by a 13 V-J signature model, with over 85% sensitivity and 81% to 82% specificity obtained in cross-validation and 80%/75% obtained in testing. Blood samples also contained most of the expanded thyroid clonotypes (frequency above 0.001), which suggests that blood repertoires may reflect thyroid immune responses. In validation, the model predicted progression to ophthalmopathy with approximately 71% sensitivity and about 73% specificity, a median of 6.5 months before onset. No statistical method was used to fix the sample size in advance, and group allocation was not hidden from the investigators.

Comment on this clonotype: Its antigen remains undetermined. Base qualities are missing; no much larger clone stands one base away.

The germline V gene (reference sequence) gives CDR1 as GTSNPN and CDR2 as SVGIG. The CDR3 holds 15 amino acids from the cysteine to the phenylalanine. Of the read, only the CDR3 DNA is kept; its 45 bases are in frame from base 1. After removal of 8 bases from V and 7 bases from J, the junction retains 15 bases not matched to a gene. TCR beta CDR3 regions were amplified from RNA transcripts. For the first round of RT-PCR on the TCR CDR3, the HTBI primer set was used together with the Qiagen OneStep RT-PCR kit. Libraries were constructed in a second round of multiplex PCR, after which size selection and purification were carried out. Sequencing of the libraries was done on an Illumina HiSeq2000 using paired-end 100 bp reads. The original pipeline was this. SOAPnuke was used to process the raw data, removing reads that contained adapters or uncalled bases, had a mean Phred below 15, or lacked an exact match to the constant primer or identifier. High-quality paired reads were merged using COPE v1.2.5, and each unique nucleotide sequence was defined as a clonotype. Clonotypes were aligned to IMGT TRBV, TRBD and TRBJ reference segments using MiTCR v1.1. Analysis was restricted to V-J combinations with a frequency above 0.0001, which covered about 99% of repertoires. The TCS score was defined as F50 (clonal expansion) divided by E x V (chaos), with BLOSUM62-based TCRdist calculated between CDR3 peptides within each V-J. Welch's t-statistics and random forest reduced 514 V-J features to 10 to 15, which were used in a naive Bayes classifier (R e1071). TCRdb applied fastp at Q25 and MiXCR to the public reads, then kept only in-frame beta chains. Identical CDR3 protein sequences are pooled into one entry, listed with their most common genes and DNA. What appears here as the V and J calls and clone size reflects TCRdb's work, not the paper's. For this sample there are 500,000 to 650,000 distinct CDR3 sequences; 17% appear just once. The ten biggest clones cover 15% to 20% of the sample.

In the ophthalmopathy patients, disease was moderately to severely active, with a Clinical Activity Score of 3 or more, a NOSPECS grade of 4 or more, and a duration of less than 3 months. Exclusion was applied to patients with uncontrolled infections, other autoimmune diseases, pregnancy or lactation. Diagnoses were based on clinical symptoms, serum thyroxine and TRAb, thyroid ultrasound and orbital computed tomography. PBMCs were isolated from about 9.2 ml of fresh peripheral blood by Ficoll-Paque density gradient centrifugation. Total RNA was extracted with Trizol reagent, and quality was checked on an Agilent 2100 Bioanalyzer.

Here the chain combines TRBV30 and TRBJ2-4, with 9 junctional bases fitting TRBD2. The sequence was collected from a woman younger than 35 with Graves' ophthalmopathy. The sequencing sample was made of blood. The DNA sequence is given as TGTGCCGGTCTCGATAGCGGGAGAGGAGGTAACATTCAGTACTTC. Translated, it gives CAGLDSGRGGNIQYF.